This TCR beta chain was identified in a study of identifying expanded T cells in peripheral blood. Germline V gives CDR1 SGHAT, CDR2 FQDESV (reference sequence). The CDR3 is made up of 17 amino acids. Between the trimmed V and J ends, which lost 5 bases and 0 bases, there was a span of 19 bases. The table lists this clone with a count of one. Its specificity is unknown. The study's findings and limits: Across healthy donors, higher total template counts meant significantly greater roughly two-week count variance.

Assay: immunoSEQ multiplex PCR; the TCRdb copy retains only in-frame clones and omits some. This table holds approximately 120,000 clones, about 87% found once. This chain links TRBV11-1 with TRBJ1-1, with D possibly being TRBD1 (6 bases). Sequences were obtained from blood. The receptor comes from a person aged 18 to 75 in good health. CDR3 in DNA: TGTGCCAGCAGCCGATCGACAGGACAATTCCTGAACACTGAAGCTTTCTTT. As protein: CASSRSTGQFLNTEAFF.